This T cell receptor (beta chain) was captured by sequencing in a study of graft-versus-host responses after intestinal transplantation. Overall study findings and caveats: Among recipient marrow samples, GvH clones were found; some appeared first in ileum or blood.

This clone was counted between two and nine times. Here immunoSEQ multiplex PCR was the method, and the copy in TCRdb shows in-frame clones only, minus some. The repertoire holds 20,000 or so clones, with about half as singletons. The length of the CDR3 is 15 residues. From germline, CDR1 is KGHSH and CDR2 LQKENI. V lost 3 bases, J lost 7 bases, and 2 bases stayed unmatched. The researchers put approximately 200,000 CFSE-labeled responder cells into plates with approximately 200,000 irradiated, violet-dye-labeled stimulator cells. Specimen: alloreactive CD4+ T cells from a mixed lymphocyte reaction culture, collected before intestinal transplant. The sample's subset: CFSE-low proliferating T cells sorted from roughly 6-day pre-transplant mixed lymphocyte reaction (GvH or HvG direction). V gene TRBV18 combines with J gene TRBJ1-6, with 11 positions matching TRBD1. The TCR was taken from a human patient who received an intestinal transplant. Written as DNA, the CDR3 is TGTGCCAGCTCACCGGGACAGGGGGGCAATTCACCCCTCCACTTT. This translates into CASSPGQGGNSPLHF.